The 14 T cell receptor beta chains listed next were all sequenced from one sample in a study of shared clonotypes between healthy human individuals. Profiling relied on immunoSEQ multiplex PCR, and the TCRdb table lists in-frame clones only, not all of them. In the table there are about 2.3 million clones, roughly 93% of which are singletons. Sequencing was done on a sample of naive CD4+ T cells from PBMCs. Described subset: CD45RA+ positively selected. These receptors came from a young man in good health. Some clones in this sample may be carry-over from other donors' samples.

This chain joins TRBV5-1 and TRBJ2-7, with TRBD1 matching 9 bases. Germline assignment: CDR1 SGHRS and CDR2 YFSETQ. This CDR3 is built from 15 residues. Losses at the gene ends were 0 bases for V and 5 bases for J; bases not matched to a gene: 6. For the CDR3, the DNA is TGCGCCAGCAGCTTGGGGAGGGACAGGGTCGACGAGCAGTACTTC. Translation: CASSLGRDRVDEQYF.

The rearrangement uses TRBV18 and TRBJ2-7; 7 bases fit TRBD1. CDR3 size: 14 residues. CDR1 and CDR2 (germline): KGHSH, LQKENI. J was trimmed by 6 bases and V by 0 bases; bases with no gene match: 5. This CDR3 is CASSPPTSGGEQYF. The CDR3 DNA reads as TGTGCCAGCTCACCACCAACCTCAGGGGGCGAGCAGTACTTC.

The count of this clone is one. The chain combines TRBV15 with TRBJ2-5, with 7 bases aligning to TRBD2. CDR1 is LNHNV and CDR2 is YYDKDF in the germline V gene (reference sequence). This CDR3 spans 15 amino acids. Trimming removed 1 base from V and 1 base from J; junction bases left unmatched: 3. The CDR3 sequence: CATSRASGVQETQYF. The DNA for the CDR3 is TGTGCCACCAGCAGAGCGAGCGGGGTCCAAGAGACCCAGTACTTC.

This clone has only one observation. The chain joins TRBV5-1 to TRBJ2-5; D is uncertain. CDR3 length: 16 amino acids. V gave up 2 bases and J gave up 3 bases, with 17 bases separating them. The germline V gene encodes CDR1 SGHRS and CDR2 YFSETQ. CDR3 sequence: CASSLMAVTAKETQYF. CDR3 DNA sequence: TGCGCCAGCAGCTTAATGGCAGTCACAGCCAAAGAGACCCAGTACTTC.

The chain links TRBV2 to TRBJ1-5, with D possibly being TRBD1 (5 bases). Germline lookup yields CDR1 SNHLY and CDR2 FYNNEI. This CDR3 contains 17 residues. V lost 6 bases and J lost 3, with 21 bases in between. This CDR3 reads CASSSGLPLGFNQPQHF. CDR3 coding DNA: TGTGCCAGCAGCTCGGGACTGCCCCTGGGGTTCAATCAGCCCCAGCATTTT. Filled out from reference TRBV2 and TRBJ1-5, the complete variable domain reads EPEVTQTPSHQVTQMGQEVILRCVPISNHLYFYWYRQILGQKVEFLVSFYNNEISEKSEIFDDQFSVERPDGSNFTLKIRSTKLEDSAMYFCASSSGLPLGFNQPQHFGDGTRLSIL.

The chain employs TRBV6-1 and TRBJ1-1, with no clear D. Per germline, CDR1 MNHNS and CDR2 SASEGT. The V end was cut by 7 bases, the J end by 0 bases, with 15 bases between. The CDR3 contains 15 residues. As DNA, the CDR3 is TGTGCCAGCACCAACCCCTTGTACATGAACACTGAAGCTTTCTTT. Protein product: CASTNPLYMNTEAFF.

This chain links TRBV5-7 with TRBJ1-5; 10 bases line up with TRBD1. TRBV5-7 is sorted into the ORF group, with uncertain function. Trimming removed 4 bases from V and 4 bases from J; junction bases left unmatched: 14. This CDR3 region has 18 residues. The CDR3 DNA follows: TGTGCCAGCAGCAGACCGGGACAGGGGAGAGCCGGAAATCAGCCCCAGCATTTT. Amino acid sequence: CASSRPGQGRAGNQPQHF.

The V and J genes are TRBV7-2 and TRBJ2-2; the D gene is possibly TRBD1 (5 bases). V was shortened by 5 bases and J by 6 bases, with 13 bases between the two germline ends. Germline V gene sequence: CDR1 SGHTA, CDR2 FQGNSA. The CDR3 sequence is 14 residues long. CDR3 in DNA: TGTGCCAGCAGCCCTACCAGGGTCCCCGGGGAGCTGTTTTTT. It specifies CASSPTRVPGELFF.

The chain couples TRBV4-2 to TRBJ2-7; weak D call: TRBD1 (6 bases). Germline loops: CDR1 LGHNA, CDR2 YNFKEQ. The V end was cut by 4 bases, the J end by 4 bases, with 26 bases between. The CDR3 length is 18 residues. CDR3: CASSPFRGDVARGYEQYF. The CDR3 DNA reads TGTGCCAGCAGCCCATTCAGGGGCGATGTAGCCAGGGGATACGAGCAGTACTTC.

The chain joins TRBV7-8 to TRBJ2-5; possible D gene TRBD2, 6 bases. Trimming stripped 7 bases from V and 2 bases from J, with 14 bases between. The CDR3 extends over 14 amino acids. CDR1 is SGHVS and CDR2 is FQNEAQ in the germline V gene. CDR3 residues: CASTQEGGQETQYF. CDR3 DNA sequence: TGTGCCAGCACCCAAGAGGGAGGTCAAGAGACCCAGTACTTC.

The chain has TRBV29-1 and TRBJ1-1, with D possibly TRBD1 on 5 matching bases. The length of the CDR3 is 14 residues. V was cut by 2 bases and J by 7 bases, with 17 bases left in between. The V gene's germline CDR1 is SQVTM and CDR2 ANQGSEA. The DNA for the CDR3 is TGCAGCGTTGAACCGATCCGCCGGGACGGTGAAGCTTTCTTT. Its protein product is CSVEPIRRDGEAFF.

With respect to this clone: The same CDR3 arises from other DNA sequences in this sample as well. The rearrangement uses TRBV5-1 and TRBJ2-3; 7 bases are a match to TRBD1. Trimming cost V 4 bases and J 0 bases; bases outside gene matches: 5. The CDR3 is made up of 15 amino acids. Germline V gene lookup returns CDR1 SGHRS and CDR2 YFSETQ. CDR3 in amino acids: CASSLVQGSTDTQYF. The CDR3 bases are TGCGCCAGCAGCCTGGTACAGGGGAGCACAGATACGCAGTATTTT.

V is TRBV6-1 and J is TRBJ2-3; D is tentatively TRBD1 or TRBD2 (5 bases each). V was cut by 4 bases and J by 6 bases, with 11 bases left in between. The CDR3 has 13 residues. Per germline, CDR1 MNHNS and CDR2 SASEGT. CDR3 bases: TGTGCCAGCAGTGCGATGGGGGAGGATACGCAGTATTTT. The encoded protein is CASSAMGEDTQYF.

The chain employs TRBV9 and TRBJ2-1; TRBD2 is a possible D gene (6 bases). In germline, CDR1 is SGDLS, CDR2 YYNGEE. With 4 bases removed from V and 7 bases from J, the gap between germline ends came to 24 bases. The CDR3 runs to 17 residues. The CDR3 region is CASSTHSRREFQNEQFF. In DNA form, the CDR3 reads TGTGCCAGCAGCACCCACTCTAGACGGGAGTTTCAAAATGAGCAGTTCTTC.